These 16 T cell receptor beta chains were all obtained from the same sample, sequenced in a study of T cell repertoires in cytomegalovirus infection. Antigen specificity for these receptors is unknown. TCRdb reanalysed the reads using MiXCR and keeps one entry per CDR3 protein. There are about 130,000 distinct CDR3 sequences in the sample; roughly a quarter occur only once, and approximately 35% lies in the top ten. The material sequenced was PBMCs, sequenced either directly or after in vitro stimulation (not recorded which). The receptor set was obtained from a human donor in good health (CMV status not recorded). Some clones in this sample may be carry-over from other donors' samples.

DNA for the CDR3: TGTGCCAGCAGCTTACCCCGTCGGACAGGGGGCTACAATGAGCAGTTCTTC. Encoded protein: CASSLPRRTGGYNEQFF. The chain links TRBV7-9 to TRBJ2-1; 10 bases fit TRBD1. The V and J ends lost 2 bases and 3 bases, in that order; junction bases with no gene match: 7. This CDR3 has 17 residues. CDR1 SEHNR and CDR2 FQNEAQ come from the germline V gene (reference sequence).

This chain uses TRBV7-2 with TRBJ2-3; 12 nucleotides agree with TRBD2. J lost 4 bases, V lost 1 base, and 3 bases had no gene match. Germline V gene sequence: CDR1 SGHTA, CDR2 FQGNSA. The CDR3 loop spans 16 amino acids. The CDR3 DNA reads TGTGCCAGCAGCTTAGGGACTAGCGGGATCGCAGATACGCAGTATTTT. It is translated as CASSLGTSGIADTQYF.

This clonotype was seen repeatedly, ten times or more. The chain couples TRBV7-2 to TRBJ2-1; TRBD2 is a possible D gene (6 bases). V was cut by 5 bases and J by 7 bases, with 21 bases left in between. The CDR3 contains 16 residues. Germline V gene data show CDR1 as SGHTA and CDR2 as FQGNSA. The CDR3 DNA reads as TGTGCCAGCAGCCTAACCCTAGCGCCACCAAGTAATGAGCAGTTCTTC. This gives the protein CASSLTLAPPSNEQFF. Full variable domain (missing parts from reference TRBV7-2 and TRBJ2-1): GAGVSQSPSNKVTEKGKDVELRCDPISGHTALYWYRQSLGQGLEFLIYFQGNSAPDKSGLPSDRFSAERTGGSVSTLTIQRTQQEDSAVYLCASSLTLAPPSNEQFFGPGTRLTVL.

With regard to this clonotype: A much larger clone differs from this one at a single base, so this may be a read error. V usage is TRBV7-2 and J usage is TRBJ2-7, with D hard to call. Per the germline V gene, CDR1 is SGHTA and CDR2 is FQGNSA. The V and J ends lost 4 bases and 2 bases respectively, with 6 bases between them. The CDR3 is 12 amino acids. CDR3 DNA sequence: TGTGCCAGCAGCTCACAAGCCTACGAGCAGTACTTC. It codes for CASSSQAYEQYF.

The V call is TRBV28, the J call TRBJ1-1, with D uncertain. Germline assignment: CDR1 MDHEN and CDR2 SYDVKM. The CDR3 covers 13 residues. The V and J ends lost 8 bases and 4 bases respectively, with 14 bases between them. The CDR3 DNA reads as TGTGCCAGCGGTCTAATAACAGCCACTGAAGCTTTCTTT. Its protein is CASGLITATEAFF.

There are a few counts of this clonotype. The chain employs TRBV5-1 and TRBJ2-1, with D uncertain. Germline loops: CDR1 SGHRS, CDR2 YFSETQ. The CDR3 sequence is 15 residues long. Trimming removed 3 bases from V and 0 bases from J, with 10 bases in between. The CDR3 DNA is TGCGCCAGCAGCTCCGGACGAAGCTCCTACAATGAGCAGTTCTTC. Its translation is CASSSGRSSYNEQFF.

This clonotype was recorded at least ten times. The chain is built from TRBV7-9 and TRBJ2-5, with TRBD2 as a possible D gene (6 bases). The CDR3 extends over 16 amino acids. Between the trimmed V and J ends, which lost 5 bases and 2 bases, there was a span of 18 bases. Germline CDR1 is SEHNR and CDR2 is FQNEAQ (reference sequence). The CDR3 DNA is TGTGCCAGCAGCCTGATCGCCGGGACTCGACAAGAGACCCAGTACTTC. Its translation is CASSLIAGTRQETQYF.

This clonotype occurred a few times. This sequence joins TRBV4-3 and TRBJ2-1; 9 bases match TRBD2. The germline CDR1 and CDR2 sequences are LGHNA and YSLEER. The CDR3 is made up of 15 amino acids. Losses at the gene ends were 0 bases for V and 8 bases for J; bases not matched to a gene: 5. The CDR3 nucleotides are TGCGCCAGCAGCCAAGATCAGGGCGGGGGGGATGAGCAGTTCTTC. This gives the protein CASSQDQGGGDEQFF.

This chain uses TRBV5-1 with TRBJ2-1; 10 positions match TRBD2. Germline lookup yields CDR1 SGHRS and CDR2 YFSETQ. CDR3 length: 16 amino acids. J gave up 7 bases and V 5 bases, and 12 bases lay outside the gene matches. For the CDR3, the DNA is TGCGCCAGCAGTTATCGGATAGCGGGAGGTGAGAATGAGCAGTTCTTC. Protein sequence: CASSYRIAGGENEQFF. Full variable domain (missing parts from reference TRBV5-1 and TRBJ2-1): KAGVTQTPRYLIKTRGQQVTLSCSPISGHRSVSWYQQTPGQGLQFLFEYFSETQRNKGNFPGRFSGRQFSNSRSEMNVSTLELGDSALYLCASSYRIAGGENEQFFGPGTRLTVL.

The chain joins TRBV6-2 or TRBV6-3 to TRBJ2-5; D not resolved. Germline loops: CDR1 MNHEY, CDR2 SVGEGT. V shed 8 bases and J shed 0 bases, with 22 bases lying between them. This CDR3 contains 17 residues. The CDR3 bases are TGTGCCAGCCGCTACCCCCCGGCAAATCCGTACCAAGAGACCCAGTACTTC. Amino acid sequence: CASRYPPANPYQETQYF.

This clonotype was seen repeatedly, ten times or more. The gene calls are TRBV11-3 and TRBJ2-2, with 10 positions matching TRBD2. The CDR3 is 18 amino acids. V shed 0 bases and J 2 bases; nucleotides not matched to a gene: 6. Germline CDR1 reads SGHNT; CDR2 reads YENEEA. The CDR3 DNA follows: TGTGCCAGCAGCTTAGATAGAATAGCGGGAGGCAACACCGGGGAGCTGTTTTTT. It is translated as CASSLDRIAGGNTGELFF.

This clonotype has a count of ten or more. This rearrangement joins TRBV15 to TRBJ2-7; D ambiguous. The CDR3 has 14 amino acids. Germline CDR1 is LNHNV and CDR2 is YYDKDF (reference sequence). V was cut by 4 bases and J by 3 bases, with 13 bases left in between. The CDR3 region has the DNA TGTGCCACCAGCATACCTTCGAATAACTACGAGCAGTACTTC. Protein sequence: CATSIPSNNYEQYF.

This clonotype showed up just a few times. This rearrangement joins TRBV12-3 or TRBV12-4 to TRBJ2-3; D might be TRBD2 (5 bases). This CDR3 has 13 amino acids. V was clipped by 6 bases and J by 4 bases, with 11 bases between them. CDR3 region: CASSPGTSDTQYF. The CDR3 DNA reads as TGTGCCAGCAGCCCGGGAACCTCAGATACGCAGTATTTT.

This clonotype has a handful of counts. The DNA for the CDR3 is TGTGCCAGCAGGGCCGGACAGGGAGGGCAGCCCCAGCATTTT. This sequence encodes CASRAGQGGQPQHF. The chain links TRBV12-3 or TRBV12-4 to TRBJ1-5; the match to TRBD1 covers 8 bases. The CDR3 has 14 residues. The V and J ends lost 6 bases and 7 bases, in that order; junction bases with no gene match: 8.

The rearrangement joins TRBV4-1 to TRBJ1-5; TRBD1 matches at 8 bases. The CDR3 extends over 15 amino acids. J was trimmed by 5 bases and V by 4 bases; bases with no gene match: 7. CDR1 MGHRA and CDR2 YSYEKL come from the germline V gene. The CDR3, as DNA: TGCGCCAGCAGCCCCGGACAGGGAGGGTATCAGCCCCAGCATTTT. Translating it yields CASSPGQGGYQPQHF.

The chain has TRBV20-1 and TRBJ1-5; maybe TRBD1 (6 bases). CDR3 length equals 13 residues. The V and J ends lost 1 base and 6 bases respectively, with 10 bases between them. Germline-derived CDR1 and CDR2 are DFQATT and SNEGSKA (reference sequence). Here the CDR3 reads CSARGYRAQPQHF. The CDR3 region has the DNA TGCAGTGCTAGAGGGTACAGGGCTCAGCCCCAGCATTTT.